The next 2 T cell receptor beta chains were all read from a single sample in a study of CD8 T cells in Susac syndrome. Reverse transcription of about 0.45 to 1 ug RNA used random hexamers. TCRdb re-called the immunoSEQ multiplex PCR reads with MiXCR, one entry per CDR3 protein. The data contain about 190,000 distinct CDR3 sequences, approximately 95% of them seen just once; the ten biggest clones take up 0.09% to 0.1%. The sequenced material came from CD4+ T cells from PBMCs. The receptors were sampled from a human donor with Susac syndrome.

The V and J genes are TRBV5-1 and TRBJ2-2; 8 nucleotides match TRBD2. V shed 4 bases and J 2 bases; nucleotides not matched to a gene: 4. The CDR3 is made up of 15 amino acids. CDR1 and CDR2 (germline): SGHRS, YFSETQ. The CDR3 loop is CASSRLASNTGELFF. Written as DNA, the CDR3 is TGCGCCAGCAGCAGACTAGCGTCAAACACCGGGGAGCTGTTTTTT. Full variable domain (rest looked up from reference TRBV5-1 and TRBJ2-2): KAGVTQTPRYLIKTRGQQVTLSCSPISGHRSVSWYQQTPGQGLQFLFEYFSETQRNKGNFPGRFSGRQFSNSRSEMNVSTLELGDSALYLCASSRLASNTGELFFGEGSRLTVL.

This chain connects TRBV7-2 to TRBJ2-7; the D gene is possibly TRBD2 (5 bases). This CDR3 has 12 amino acids. Germline CDR1 SGHTA, CDR2 FQGNSA. V lost 5 bases and J 7 bases, leaving 12 bases between the germline ends. The CDR3 DNA reads as TGTGCCAGCAGCCTCTGGGCGGGTGAGCAGTACTTC. This encodes CASSLWAGEQYF.